This is a list of T cell receptor beta chains from one sample in a study of cytomegalovirus exposure and HLA in healthy donors. The data were produced by immunoSEQ multiplex PCR, yet TCRdb's version contains in-frame clones alone and is incomplete. Of approximately 120,000 clones listed, 74% are singletons. Sequenced input: PBMCs. These receptors originate from a human donor in good health. Each CDR3 is given with its conserved first and last residue. Fields, in order: D gene, CDR3 length, V gene, clone size, J gene, CDR3 DNA, CDR3 protein. D genes are given only for firm matches. A clone size is listed for some rows: how often the clone was seen (once, few, many), or a class if it is expanded.

>-|13|TRBV28|few|TRBJ1-1
TGTGCCAGTAAAACAAATCACAACACTGAAGCTTTCTTT
CASKTNHNTEAFF
>TRBD1|14|TRBV7-2|-|TRBJ1-6
TGTGCCAGCAGGCCCGCAGGGGGCAATTCACCCCTCCACTTT
CASRPAGGNSPLHF
>TRBD1|19|TRBV27|-|TRBJ1-2
TGTGCCAGCAGTTTTCGTTTGGGCAGGGGGTCCCCTTCTGGGTATGGCTACACCTTC
CASSFRLGRGSPSGYGYTF
>-|15|TRBV19|-|TRBJ1-4
TGTGCCAGTAGTATCCACAGCGGGCGTGGAGAAAAACTGTTTTTT
CASSIHSGRGEKLFF
>-|14|TRBV19|-|TRBJ2-7
TGTGCCAGTAGTATAGGGCAGGGGTCCTACGAGCAGTACTTC
CASSIGQGSYEQYF
>TRBD1|14|TRBV6-5|-|TRBJ2-4
TGTGCCAGCAGGGGGGGACAGGGGGCTACTAATCAGTACTTC
CASRGGQGATNQYF
>TRBD1|14|TRBV15|-|TRBJ2-7
TGTGCCACCAGCAGGACAGGGCCCTCAACCGAGCAGTACTTC
CATSRTGPSTEQYF
>-|16|TRBV19|-|TRBJ2-7
TGTGCCAGTAGTATAGGGATGCAGGGCGCAGTCTACGAGCAGTACTTC
CASSIGMQGAVYEQYF
>TRBD1|18|TRBV19|-|TRBJ1-3
TGTGCCAGTAGTATCGACAGGGGGCTGACTCAAACTGGAAACACCATATATTTT
CASSIDRGLTQTGNTIYF
>-|14|TRBV5-6|-|TRBJ1-1
TGTGCCAGCAGCACCAGGGACTGGGTCACTGAAGCTTTCTTT
CASSTRDWVTEAFF
>TRBD1|17|TRBV14|-|TRBJ2-7
TGTGCCAGCAGCCAAGAGTATCGCAGGGGGAAAAGCTACGAGCAGTACTTC
CASSQEYRRGKSYEQYF
>TRBD2|14|TRBV5-4|-|TRBJ2-7
TGTGCCAGCAGCTTAGGACTAGCTAACGCCGAGCAGTACTTC
CASSLGLANAEQYF
>TRBD1|14|TRBV27|-|TRBJ2-1
TGTGCCAGCAGTTTGGGGACAGGAGGGAATGAGCAGTTCTTC
CASSLGTGGNEQFF
>TRBD1|13|TRBV29-1|-|TRBJ1-4
TGCAGCGTAAGACAGGGGAGGAGTGAAAAACTGTTTTTT
CSVRQGRSEKLFF
>-|15|TRBV2|-|TRBJ1-1
TGTGCCAGCAGTGAATTTGGGGGGATGAACACTGAAGCTTTCTTT
CASSEFGGMNTEAFF
>-|14|TRBV18|few|TRBJ2-1
TGTGCCAGCTCACCAAGGACAAGTGACAATGAGCAGTTCTTC
CASSPRTSDNEQFF
>TRBD2|16|TRBV6-6|-|TRBJ2-5
TGTGCCAGCAGTTACTCAGTTAGCGGGCACCAAGAGACCCTGTACTTC
CASSYSVSGHQETLYF
>-|13|TRBV7-2|-|TRBJ2-2
TGTGCCAGCAGCTCTACTATTCCCGGGGAGCTGTTTTTT
CASSSTIPGELFF
>-|15|TRBV5-1|-|TRBJ1-6
TGCGCCAGCAGCTTGGTTGGGCGCGAGGGTTCACCCCTCCACTTT
CASSLVGREGSPLHF
>-|16|TRBV29-1|-|TRBJ2-1
TGCAGCGTTTCGGGTCGAGGGGGGAGGGTTAGTAATGAGCAGTTCTTC
CSVSGRGGRVSNEQFF
>-|14|TRBV4-2|-|TRBJ2-7
TGTGCCAGCAGCCAAGTGGGGTTCGGGGACGAGCAGTACTTC
CASSQVGFGDEQYF
>TRBD1|15|TRBV7-2|few|TRBJ2-3
TGTGCCAGCAGCTTGAGGGACAGGAGTTACCCTACGCAGTATTTT
CASSLRDRSYPTQYF
>TRBD2|16|TRBV28|-|TRBJ2-3
TGTGCCAGCAGTATAGGGACTAGCGGGGGCACAGATACGCAGTATTTT
CASSIGTSGGTDTQYF
>TRBD1|14|TRBV28|-|TRBJ2-7
TGTGCCAGCAGTTCACGACAGGGGGGGTACGAGCAGTACTTC
CASSSRQGGYEQYF
>-|17|TRBV19|-|TRBJ1-6
TGTGCCAGTAGGCAAAGTCACAGTTCCTCCTATAATTCACCCCTCCACTTT
CASRQSHSSSYNSPLHF
>-|14|TRBV4-2|-|TRBJ2-5
TGTGCCAGCAGCCAAGATCCCCGGGAAGCGACCCAGTACTTC
CASSQDPREATQYF
>-|18|TRBV5-1|few|TRBJ2-6
TGCGCCAGCAGCTGGACAGTTAGGGAGAGCTCTGGGGCCAACGTCCTGACTTTC
CASSWTVRESSGANVLTF
>-|14|TRBV7-9|few|TRBJ1-4
TGTGCCAGCAGCCCATTGACAGGACCCTTAAAACTGTTTTTT
CASSPLTGPLKLFF
>-|14|TRBV28|-|TRBJ1-4
TGTGCCAGCAGTTTTGGAGGGACTAATGAAAAACTGTTTTTT
CASSFGGTNEKLFF
>-|14|TRBV6-6|-|TRBJ1-1
TGTGCCAGCAGTTACTTAAAAACGGACACTGAAGCTTTCTTT
CASSYLKTDTEAFF
>-|14|TRBV10-2|-|TRBJ2-1
TGCGCCAGCAGTGTAAGCGGGTCTGTTCGGGAGCAGTTCTTC
CASSVSGSVREQFF
>TRBD1|15|TRBV6-1|-|TRBJ1-5
TGTGCCAGCAGTACCCAGGGACAGGTCAATCAGCCCCAGCATTTT
CASSTQGQVNQPQHF
>-|16|TRBV5-1|-|TRBJ1-4
TGCGCCAGCAGCAGGACGGGTGGGGAGGCTAATGAAAAACTGTTTTTT
CASSRTGGEANEKLFF
>-|13|TRBV30|-|TRBJ1-3
TGTGCCTGGAGTGTAAATACTGGAAACACCATATATTTT
CAWSVNTGNTIYF
>TRBD1|15|TRBV19|-|TRBJ2-4
TGTGCCAGTAGTGAGACAGGGGGATCCAAAAACATTCAGTACTTC
CASSETGGSKNIQYF
>-|15|TRBV5-1|-|TRBJ1-3
TGCGCCAGCAGCTATGACTCGTCCTCTGGAAACACCATATATTTT
CASSYDSSSGNTIYF
>-|16|TRBV19|-|TRBJ2-1
TGTGCCAGTAGTATAATGGGACTCACTAGCAACAATGAGCAGTTCTTC
CASSIMGLTSNNEQFF
>-|15|TRBV25-1|-|TRBJ1-1
TGTGCCAGCAGTGGTCCGGGACACAGGAACACTGAAGCTTTCTTT
CASSGPGHRNTEAFF
>-|12|TRBV10-3|many|TRBJ1-1
TGTGCCATCAGTGTACCAACAGGAGAAGCTTTCTTT
CAISVPTGEAFF
>TRBD2|18|TRBV15|-|TRBJ2-7
TGTGCCACCAGCAGAGATCAGATGTCCGGGACTAGCGGGAGAGAGCAGTACTTC
CATSRDQMSGTSGREQYF
>-|14|TRBV5-1|-|TRBJ2-1
TGCGCCAGCACTTGGGGGGAGTCCTACAATGAGCAGTTCTTC
CASTWGESYNEQFF
>-|14|TRBV7-9|once|TRBJ1-6
TGTGCCAGCAGCTTAAACGGAGTTAATTCACCCCTCCACTTT
CASSLNGVNSPLHF
>TRBD1|15|TRBV5-1|-|TRBJ2-1
TGCGCCAGCAGCCGTTCGACAGGGGATGTTAATGAGCAGTTCTTC
CASSRSTGDVNEQFF